These 8 T cell receptor beta chains share one sample of origin, sequenced in a study of beta chain features in type 1 diabetes. Every isolated RNA sample was fully reverse transcribed, so sequencing captured expressed TCRB transcripts. Sequencing used immunoSEQ multiplex PCR; TCRdb keeps in-frame clones, though not all of them. The sample comprises 500,000 to 700,000 clones, around a sixth of which are singletons, and around 0.1% rests with the top ten. The sequenced sample was naive CD4+ T cells from blood. Receptors were obtained from a man in his late teens or twenties in good health.

The CDR3, as DNA: TGCAGCGGGGCCTATGGGCGGGGAACTGGAAACACCATATATTTT. This encodes CSGAYGRGTGNTIYF. The genes are TRBV29-1 and TRBJ1-3; D gene unclear. V was cut by 7 bases and J by 2 bases, with 18 bases left in between. The CDR3 sequence is 15 residues long. From germline, CDR1 is SQVTM and CDR2 ANQGSEA.

The rearrangement uses TRBV29-1 and TRBJ1-5; 8 nucleotides agree with TRBD1. With V trimmed by 7 bases and J by 1 base, 3 bases remained unmatched. This CDR3 region has 13 residues. Germline-derived CDR1 and CDR2 are SQVTM and ANQGSEA. The CDR3 bases are TGCAGCGCTGGACAGGGAAGCAATCAGCCCCAGCATTTT. The encoded protein is CSAGQGSNQPQHF.

The chain employs TRBV11-1 and TRBJ1-1; 7 positions agree with TRBD1. The V gene's germline CDR1 is SGHAT and CDR2 FQDESV (reference sequence). This CDR3 region has 14 residues. Trimming cost V 7 bases and J 7 bases; bases outside gene matches: 12. The CDR3 DNA is TGTGCCAGCACCGTACAGGGGCCAAAGGGTGAAGCTTTCTTT. The encoded protein is CASTVQGPKGEAFF.

V gene TRBV7-2 combines with J gene TRBJ1-2; D is perhaps TRBD1 (6 bases). Looked up from germline, CDR1 is SGHTA and CDR2 is FQGNSA. The CDR3 length is 13 residues. Trimming left V 5 bases short and J 4 bases short, with 11 bases between. The CDR3 here is CASSPGQPYGYTF. The CDR3 bases are TGTGCCAGCAGCCCTGGACAGCCCTATGGCTACACCTTC.

This chain uses TRBV30 with TRBJ2-5; the D gene could be TRBD1 or TRBD2 (7 bases each). The CDR3 runs 16 residues. Germline V gives CDR1 GTSNPN, CDR2 SVGIG (reference sequence). V dropped 0 bases and J dropped 4 bases, with 18 bases sitting between them. This chain's CDR3 is CAWSVPQGGAPETQYF. The CDR3 nucleotides are TGTGCCTGGAGTGTCCCCCAGGGGGGGGCCCCAGAGACCCAGTACTTC.

This clone occurred a few times. The J gene is TRBJ2-3, the V gene TRBV5-1; the match to TRBD2 covers 14 bases. V was clipped by 2 bases and J by 5 bases; unmatched bases: 1. The CDR3 length is 15 residues. Germline CDR1 reads SGHRS; CDR2 reads YFSETQ. The CDR3 is CASSFGTSGGDTQYF. CDR3 DNA sequence: TGCGCCAGCAGCTTCGGGACTAGCGGGGGAGATACGCAGTATTTT. The entire variable domain, with the rest obtained from reference TRBV5-1 and TRBJ2-3, is as follows: KAGVTQTPRYLIKTRGQQVTLSCSPISGHRSVSWYQQTPGQGLQFLFEYFSETQRNKGNFPGRFSGRQFSNSRSEMNVSTLELGDSALYLCASSFGTSGGDTQYFGPGTRLTVL.

This chain uses TRBV28 with TRBJ1-2; D is unclear. V was cut by 7 bases and J by 5 bases, with 17 bases left in between. Germline V gene data show CDR1 as MDHEN and CDR2 as SYDVKM. The CDR3 runs to 14 residues. CDR3 amino acids: CASNAGIRGYGYTF. The CDR3 coding sequence is TGTGCCAGCAATGCTGGAATCCGCGGGTATGGCTACACCTTC.

This clone was seen a handful of times. V is TRBV13 and J is TRBJ2-5; possible D gene TRBD1, 7 bases. CDR1 is PRHDT, CDR2 FYEKMQ, per germline (reference sequence). The CDR3 has 16 amino acids. The V end lost 0 bases, the J end lost 0 bases, and 11 bases lay between the germline ends. The chain's CDR3 is CASSLGPGGYQETQYF. CDR3 DNA sequence: TGTGCCAGCAGCTTAGGACCAGGGGGGTACCAAGAGACCCAGTACTTC.